This T cell receptor (beta chain) is from a study of blood T cell repertoires in COVID-19. Sequencing used immunoSEQ multiplex PCR; TCRdb keeps in-frame clones, though not all of them. The table has approximately 250,000 clones, around 90% seen once. Germline CDR1 reads SGDLS; CDR2 reads YYNGEE. The CDR3 length is 15 residues. J was trimmed by 3 bases and V by 0 bases; bases with no gene match: 3. Participant ages covered about 18 to 95 years across 24 US areas. This rearrangement joins TRBV9 to TRBJ2-1; 7 bases are a match to TRBD2. The clonotype was recovered from a man aged 40-49 years who had been exposed to COVID-19. The material sequenced was PBMCs or T cells enriched from blood (not recorded which). The CDR3 DNA reads as TGTGCCAGCAGCGTAGCTAGCGGACTCTACAATGAGCAGTTCTTC. This codes for CASSVASGLYNEQFF.